One sample yielded the 25 T cell receptor beta chains listed below, sequenced in a study of Graves' ophthalmopathy and Graves' hyperthyroidism. Transcripts of RNA were the source for amplifying TCR beta CDR3 regions. HTBI-primed RT-PCR formed the first round, and a multiplex PCR formed the second. TCRdb reprocessed the multiplex PCR reads via MiXCR and lists one record per CDR3 protein. The sample contains approximately 1.2 million distinct CDR3 sequences, less than 45% of which appear only once. Sequencing used peripheral blood or thyroid tissue (not recorded which). These receptors were collected from an adult man with Graves' hyperthyroidism.

This chain uses TRBV12-3 or TRBV12-4 with TRBJ1-5; D is unresolved. V lost 8 bases to trimming and J lost 5 bases, with 13 bases between them. This CDR3 has 13 residues. The CDR3 loop reads CASSRLADQPQHF. CDR3 coding DNA: TGTGCCAGCTCTAGGTTGGCGGATCAGCCCCAGCATTTT.

This clonotype has ten or more counts. The chain is built from TRBV7-9 and TRBJ1-2; no reliable D call. Between the trimmed V and J ends, which lost 5 bases and 0 bases, there was a span of 7 bases. The CDR3 covers 13 residues. Germline V CDR1 and CDR2: SEHNR, FQNEAQ (reference sequence). The CDR3 here is CASSPDPNYGYTF. In DNA form, the CDR3 reads TGTGCCAGCAGCCCGGATCCTAACTATGGCTACACCTTC. The variable domain in full, completed from reference TRBV7-9 and TRBJ1-2, reads DTGVSQNPRHKITKRGQNVTFRCDPISEHNRLYWYRQTLGQGPEFLTYFQNEAQLEKSRLLSDRFSAERPKGSFSTLEIQRTEQGDSAMYLCASSPDPNYGYTFGSGTRLTVV.

This chain links TRBV12-3 or TRBV12-4 with TRBJ2-7, with 11 bases fitting TRBD1. The CDR3 extends over 16 amino acids. The CDR3 region is CASGLDRTGGWYEQYF. The CDR3 DNA is TGTGCTAGTGGTTTGGACCGGACAGGGGGCTGGTACGAGCAGTACTTC.

This clonotype was found a few times. The chain is built from TRBV9 and TRBJ1-4; no firm D call. Trimming stripped 3 bases from V and 5 bases from J, with 11 bases between. This CDR3 comprises 14 residues. CDR1 and CDR2 (germline): SGDLS, YYNGEE. CDR3 sequence (DNA): TGTGCCAGCAGCGCGATCGGGGAGAATGAAAAACTGTTTTTT. This translates into CASSAIGENEKLFF.

The rearrangement joins TRBV2 to TRBJ2-5, with D possibly being TRBD1 (6 bases). Germline lookup yields CDR1 SNHLY and CDR2 FYNNEI. The CDR3 runs 16 residues. Trimming took 4 bases from V and 5 from J, leaving 20 bases between them. The CDR3 DNA follows: TGTGCCAGCAGTGCTAGGGTCGCAGGGGCATTGGAGACCCAGTACTTC. This codes for CASSARVAGALETQYF.

This clonotype was seen a few times. V gene TRBV7-2 combines with J gene TRBJ2-5, with a possible D match to TRBD2 (6 bases). The germline V gene encodes CDR1 SGHTA and CDR2 FQGNSA. With 5 bases removed from V and 3 bases from J, the gap between germline ends came to 19 bases. The CDR3 runs to 16 residues. CDR3: CASSASRAGGKETQYF. The CDR3 DNA reads TGTGCCAGCAGCGCCTCCCGGGCCGGGGGAAAAGAGACCCAGTACTTC. The full variable domain, in which reference TRBV7-2 and TRBJ2-5 provide the parts outside the CDR3, is GAGVSQSPSNKVTEKGKDVELRCDPISGHTALYWYRQSLGQGLEFLIYFQGNSAPDKSGLPSDRFSAERTGGSVSTLTIQRTQQEDSAVYLCASSASRAGGKETQYFGPGTRLLVL.

The sample holds many counts of this clonotype. V is TRBV7-2 and J is TRBJ1-1; tentatively, D is TRBD1 (6 bases). The germline CDR1 and CDR2 sequences are SGHTA and FQGNSA. V was clipped by 5 bases and J by 4 bases, with 17 bases between them. This CDR3 is built from 15 residues. The CDR3 reads CASSPPRGMGTEAFF. DNA for the CDR3: TGTGCCAGCAGCCCCCCTAGGGGGATGGGCACTGAAGCTTTCTTT.

The chain joins TRBV20-1 to TRBJ1-5, with D perhaps matching TRBD1 (6 bases). Germline V CDR1 and CDR2: DFQATT, SNEGSKA (reference sequence). Trimming removed 3 bases from V and 4 bases from J, with 13 bases in between. The CDR3 covers 14 residues. The CDR3 is CSARRGALNQPQHF. CDR3 bases: TGCAGTGCTAGGAGGGGGGCGTTGAATCAGCCCCAGCATTTT.

At least ten counts were recorded for this clonotype. The chain joins TRBV20-1 to TRBJ2-7; D may match TRBD1 or TRBD2 (5 bases each). Trimming left V 6 bases short and J 2 bases short, with 11 bases between. The CDR3 extends over 12 amino acids. Germline CDR1 reads DFQATT; CDR2 reads SNEGSKA (reference sequence). The CDR3 DNA reads as TGCAGTGCAAACGAGGGGCCCTACGAGCAGTACTTC. It encodes CSANEGPYEQYF.

The V gene is TRBV6-2 or TRBV6-3, the J gene TRBJ1-5; 10 nucleotides align to TRBD1. The CDR3 runs 15 residues. The J segment lost 4 bases and the V segment lost 2 bases, leaving 2 bases of the junction unmatched. Germline assignment: CDR1 MNHEY and CDR2 SVGEGT. CDR3 sequence: CASSYEGQGNQPQHF. For the CDR3, the DNA is TGTGCCAGCAGTTACGAGGGACAGGGGAATCAGCCCCAGCATTTT.

This clonotype was counted ten times or more. One end of the junction does not line up with germline, which may come from a read error. The V gene is TRBV6-2 or TRBV6-3, the J gene TRBJ1-2, with D unresolved. Germline CDR1 reads MNHEY; CDR2 reads SVGEGT. The CDR3 spans 12 residues. The CDR3 sequence is CASRVGGRASAF. In nucleotides, the CDR3 is TGTGCCAGCAGAGTAGGAGGACGCGCCTCCGCCTTC.

This clonotype was found a few times. The chain links TRBV9 to TRBJ2-2; D not resolved. Germline CDR1 SGDLS, CDR2 YYNGEE. V lost 0 bases and J 7 bases, leaving 7 bases between the germline ends. CDR3 length: 13 residues. Here the CDR3 DNA reads TGTGCCAGCAGCGTAGCCAGTGGCGGGGAGCTGTTTTTT. It specifies CASSVASGGELFF.

Comment on this clonotype: A single base separates this from a much larger clone, so it may be a read error. The V and J genes are TRBV10-3 and TRBJ2-7; D possibly corresponds to TRBD2 (6 bases). Germline V CDR1 and CDR2: ENHRY, SYGVKD. CDR3 size: 14 residues. The CDR3 DNA is TGTGCCAGCAGTGAAGCTTCTCGGGAGTACGAGCAGTACTTC. This gives the protein CASSEASREYEQYF.

The J gene is TRBJ1-5, the V gene TRBV11-2; D not certain. The CDR3 contains 12 residues. V was clipped by 3 bases and J by 9 bases, with 9 bases between them. CDR1 is SGHAT, CDR2 FQNNGV, per germline. The CDR3 nucleotides read TGTGCCAGCAGCTTGCTAGGAGGGCCCCAGCATTTT. Amino acid sequence: CASSLLGGPQHF.

The gene calls are TRBV18 and TRBJ2-7; maybe TRBD1 (6 bases). Trimming cost V 4 bases and J 5 bases, with 15 bases left between them. The CDR3 runs to 14 residues. Germline V CDR1 and CDR2: KGHSH, LQKENI. For the CDR3, the DNA is TGTGCCAGCTCACTGTCGACAGGTCCTAACGAGCAGTACTTC. Translating gives CASSLSTGPNEQYF.

The chain recombines TRBV7-9 with TRBJ2-1, with 9 nucleotides matching TRBD1. The germline gives CDR1 SEHNR, CDR2 FQNEAQ (reference sequence). The CDR3 totals 14 residues. With V trimmed by 6 bases and J by 5 bases, 5 bases remained unmatched. The CDR3 DNA follows: TGTGCCAGCAGACCGGGACAGGGACACAATGAGCAGTTCTTC. The encoded protein is CASRPGQGHNEQFF.

This chain connects TRBV29-1 to TRBJ1-1; D call uncertain. With 5 bases removed from V and 6 bases from J, the gap between germline ends came to 16 bases. Germline V CDR1 and CDR2: SQVTM, ANQGSEA. The CDR3 is 13 amino acids. Written as DNA, the CDR3 is TGCAGCGTTCTAAAGTTGGGGAGCTCTGAAGCTTTCTTT. The encoded protein is CSVLKLGSSEAFF.

This clonotype was counted ten times or more. The chain joins TRBV7-9 to TRBJ2-7; either TRBD1 or TRBD2 may fit D (5 bases each). The CDR3 covers 15 residues. In germline, CDR1 is SEHNR, CDR2 FQNEAQ (reference sequence). The germline V and J ends were trimmed by 4 bases and 3 bases, with 16 bases remaining between them. The chain's CDR3 is CASSSQRGTVYEQYF. For the CDR3, the DNA is TGTGCCAGCAGCTCCCAACGTGGGACCGTCTACGAGCAGTACTTC.

With regard to this clonotype: A much larger clone lies a single base off, so this may be a read error. This CDR3 fails to terminate in the conserved phenylalanine or tryptophan, so it likely reflects a read error. The gene calls are TRBV19 and TRBJ1-1; TRBD1 matches 8 bases. Germline loops: CDR1 LNHDA, CDR2 SQIVND (reference sequence). The CDR3 contains 15 residues. The junction had 3 bases not matched to a gene; V was cut back by 3 bases and J by 0 bases. The CDR3 region is CASSITGQVNTEAFL. In nucleotides, the CDR3 is TGTGCCAGTAGTATTACGGGACAGGTGAACACTGAAGCTTTCCTT.

The chain's CDR3 is CASSYDLGQPQHF. CDR3 in DNA: TGTGCCAGCAGTTACGATCTGGGTCAGCCCCAGCATTTT. The rearrangement joins TRBV6-2 or TRBV6-3 to TRBJ1-5; D is unclear. Germline values: CDR1 MNHEY, CDR2 SVGEGT. V shed 2 bases and J shed 6 bases, with 8 bases lying between them. This CDR3 is built from 13 residues.

This clonotype occurred many times. The rearrangement joins TRBV12-3 or TRBV12-4 to TRBJ1-5; 7 positions match TRBD1. The CDR3 is made up of 13 amino acids. With V trimmed by 6 bases and J by 5 bases, 4 bases remained unmatched. This CDR3 reads CASRGTVDQPQHF. CDR3 sequence (DNA): TGTGCCAGCAGGGGGACAGTTGATCAGCCCCAGCATTTT.

In this sample, this clonotype turned up many times. V gene TRBV4-1 combines with J gene TRBJ1-1; tentative D call: TRBD1 (6 bases). V was clipped by 4 bases and J by 4 bases, with 22 bases between them. Germline CDR1 reads MGHRA; CDR2 reads YSYEKL. This CDR3 comprises 17 residues. CDR3 DNA sequence: TGCGCCAGCAGCCCTCATCCCCCGGCCGGAGGGGGCACTGAAGCTTTCTTT. Translated: CASSPHPPAGGGTEAFF.

This clonotype was observed at least ten times. The chain is built from TRBV2 and TRBJ2-5; 7 nucleotides line up with TRBD2. V shed 4 bases, J shed 1 base, and the junction held 6 bases outside the gene matches. The length of the CDR3 is 15 residues. Germline V CDR1 and CDR2: SNHLY, FYNNEI. This chain's CDR3 is CASSGVASGQETQYF. CDR3 nucleotides: TGTGCCAGCAGTGGGGTGGCTAGCGGCCAAGAGACCCAGTACTTC. Combining the CDR3 with reference TRBV2 and TRBJ2-5 gives the whole variable domain EPEVTQTPSHQVTQMGQEVILRCVPISNHLYFYWYRQILGQKVEFLVSFYNNEISEKSEIFDDQFSVERPDGSNFTLKIRSTKLEDSAMYFCASSGVASGQETQYFGPGTRLLVL.

The chain combines TRBV2 with TRBJ1-2; possible D gene TRBD1, 5 bases. The V gene's germline CDR1 is SNHLY and CDR2 FYNNEI. Trimming cost V 6 bases and J 2 bases, with 19 bases left between them. The CDR3 is 16 amino acids. Here the CDR3 DNA reads TGTGCCAGCAGCGTGAGCGGGATGGGACTCAACTATGGCTACACCTTC. It is translated as CASSVSGMGLNYGYTF.

This clonotype was counted once. CDR3 residues: CASSTAGTEAFF. CDR3 DNA sequence: TGTGCCAGCAGTACGGCGGGCACTGAAGCTTTCTTT. J is TRBJ1-1 and V is TRBV12-3 or TRBV12-4; unclear D gene. V was cut by 5 bases and J by 4 bases, with 8 bases left in between. This CDR3 has 12 amino acids.